These T cell receptor beta chains were read from a single sample in a study of T cell responses to AZD1222 COVID-19 vaccine. Clones were read by immunoSEQ multiplex PCR, and TCRdb kept only the in-frame ones, dropping some. The sample holds about 96,000 clones, 80% to 90% seen once. The sequencing here drew on peripheral blood, taken on day 0 of AZD1222 vaccination. The receptors come from an adult in good health. Both conserved end residues are part of each CDR3. The D gene is left open where the match is weak. Part of the rows lack a size; the others show once, few, many or a class for expanded clones.

j_call clone_size d_call v_call cdr3_nt cdr3_aa
TRBJ1-2 - - TRBV6-2/TRBV6-3 TGTGCCAGCAGTTACTCGTTCGGAGGGTTCGGCTACACCTTC CASSYSFGGFGYTF
TRBJ1-1 - - TRBV11-3 TGTGCCAGCAGCTCGGAGGGTTCGAACACTGAAGCTTTCTTT CASSSEGSNTEAFF
TRBJ2-3 - - TRBV4-1 TGCGCCAGCAGCCCGCAAAGGGCAGGTACGCAGTATTTT CASSPQRAGTQYF
TRBJ2-1 - - TRBV9 TGTGCCAGCAGGCCTATGGGAGATGGGTCTGAGCAGTTCTTC CASRPMGDGSEQFF
TRBJ1-3 - TRBD1 TRBV7-8 TGTGCCAGCAGCTTTTGGACAGGGAGCTCTGGAAACACCATATATTTT CASSFWTGSSGNTIYF
TRBJ1-1 once - TRBV19 TGTGCCAGCCAACAGGTCCCTATGAACACTGAAGCTTTCTTT CASQQVPMNTEAFF
TRBJ1-1 - - TRBV29-1 TGCAGCGTTGTACTCAGGAACACTGAAGCTTTCTTT CSVVLRNTEAFF
TRBJ1-6 - - TRBV5-1 TGCGCCAGCAGCCTCCAGGACAGTAATTCACCCCTCCACTTT CASSLQDSNSPLHF
TRBJ1-2 - - TRBV30 TGTGCCTGGAGTGTAGGGTATGGCTACACCTTC CAWSVGYGYTF
TRBJ2-1 many TRBD2 TRBV6-4 TGTGCCAGCAGTGAGGCTAGCGGGGGGTACAATGAGCAGTTCTTC CASSEASGGYNEQFF
TRBJ1-2 - - TRBV30 TGTGCCTGGAGTGTACAAGGGCCTCGGGGCTACACCTTC CAWSVQGPRGYTF
TRBJ1-4 - TRBD1 TRBV5-1 TGCGCCAGCAGCCCTGGGACAGGCGATAATGAAAAACTGTTTTTT CASSPGTGDNEKLFF
TRBJ1-2 - - TRBV19 TGTGCCAGTAGTATAGACTGGTCTGGCTACACCTTC CASSIDWSGYTF
TRBJ2-3 - TRBD2 TRBV18 TGTGCCAGCTCACTGAAAGCGGGGGGTGGACCAGATACGCAGTATTTT CASSLKAGGGPDTQYF
TRBJ2-6 - - TRBV5-4 TGTGCCAGCAGCTTGGTGTATGCTGGGGCCAACGTCCTGACTTTC CASSLVYAGANVLTF
TRBJ1-2 - TRBD1 TRBV2 TGTGCCAGCAGTCGATGGGGACAGGGGTACGGCTACACCTTC CASSRWGQGYGYTF
TRBJ2-5 - - TRBV19 TGTGCCAGTAGTATAGCAGTAACTGAGACCCAGTACTTC CASSIAVTETQYF
TRBJ1-5 - - TRBV2 TGTGCCAGCGCCACACAGAGCAATCAGCCCCAGCATTTT CASATQSNQPQHF
TRBJ1-1 - - TRBV7-8 TGTGCCAGCAGCTTAGTCGCAGGGGCCACTGAAGCTTTCTTT CASSLVAGATEAFF
TRBJ1-2 - - TRBV5-8 TGTGCCAGCAGCTTCGGGACTGCCGTCTATGGCTACACCTTC CASSFGTAVYGYTF
TRBJ2-5 - TRBD2 TRBV7-3 TGTGCCAGCAGCTTATCCGGGGGGGCGTATCAGTACTTC CASSLSGGAYQYF
TRBJ1-1 - - TRBV5-1 TGCGCCAGCAGCTTGGTCCAGGATAGTGAAGCTTTCTTT CASSLVQDSEAFF
TRBJ1-2 - TRBD1 TRBV2 TGTGCCAGCAGGAGACAGGGCTCGAACTATGGCTACACCTTC CASRRQGSNYGYTF
TRBJ2-7 - - TRBV4-1 TGCGCCAGCAGCCAATTAAAGGGGTCCACGTCTGACGAGCAGTACTTC CASSQLKGSTSDEQYF